These 8 T cell receptor beta chains originate from one sample sequenced in a study of blood T cell repertoires in COVID-19. Sequencing used immunoSEQ multiplex PCR; TCRdb keeps in-frame clones, though not all of them. The sample carries tens of thousands of clones, approximately 90% recorded once. The sequenced sample was peripheral blood. The receptors derive from an elderly man with acute or convalescent COVID-19.

This chain uses TRBV4-1 with TRBJ1-1; D unclear. V was shortened by 4 bases and J by 2 bases, with 11 bases between the two germline ends. Germline CDR1 is MGHRA and CDR2 is YSYEKL. This CDR3 is built from 14 residues. Here the CDR3 reads CASSRMGSNTEAFF. The CDR3 bases are TGCGCCAGCAGCCGGATGGGGAGTAACACTGAAGCTTTCTTT.

The chain is built from TRBV9 and TRBJ1-1; tentative D call: TRBD1 (5 bases). V gave up 0 bases and J gave up 3 bases, with 12 bases separating them. The CDR3 runs to 15 residues. Germline V gives CDR1 SGDLS, CDR2 YYNGEE. The CDR3, as DNA: TGTGCCAGCAGCGTAGATCCGGGCAGGGACACTGAAGCTTTCTTT. This gives the protein CASSVDPGRDTEAFF.

This clone was seen more than once but under ten times. The CDR3 here is CASSGPRDRGSLLDGYTF. CDR3 nucleotide sequence: TGTGCCAGCAGTGGTCCCCGGGACAGGGGGAGCCTCCTTGATGGCTACACCTTC. V gene TRBV2 combines with J gene TRBJ1-2; 11 nucleotides agree with TRBD1. With V trimmed by 4 bases and J by 6 bases, 16 bases remained unmatched. Looked up from germline, CDR1 is SNHLY and CDR2 is FYNNEI. This CDR3 is built from 18 residues.

This rearrangement joins TRBV30 to TRBJ1-5, with D unresolved. This CDR3 is built from 15 residues. V gave up 1 base and J gave up 4 bases, with 14 bases separating them. Germline CDR1 is GTSNPN and CDR2 is SVGIG (reference sequence). The CDR3 loop is CAWSAPRQINQPQHF. The CDR3 nucleotides are TGTGCCTGGAGTGCTCCTCGCCAGATTAATCAGCCCCAGCATTTT.

The chain combines TRBV6-2 or TRBV6-3 with TRBJ2-7, with D perhaps matching TRBD1 (5 bases). The CDR3 sequence is 13 residues long. The germline CDR1 and CDR2 sequences are MNHEY and SVGEGT. V was clipped by 4 bases and J by 1 base, with 8 bases between them. CDR3 sequence (DNA): TGTGCCAGCAGTTGGGGCCAGTCCTACGAGCAGTACTTC. Protein sequence: CASSWGQSYEQYF.

The V call is TRBV7-9, the J call TRBJ1-6; 8 nucleotides align to TRBD1. CDR1 is SEHNR and CDR2 is FQNEAQ in the germline V gene (reference sequence). The CDR3 consists of 14 residues. The V segment lost 5 bases and the J segment 13 bases; nucleotides outside the gene matches: 10. The DNA of the CDR3 is TGTGCCAGCAGCCCTTGGACAGGGCTCCCGCCCCTCCACTTT. It is translated as CASSPWTGLPPLHF. The variable domain in full, with the rest retrieved from reference TRBV7-9 and TRBJ1-6, is DTGVSQNPRHKITKRGQNVTFRCDPISEHNRLYWYRQTLGQGPEFLTYFQNEAQLEKSRLLSDRFSAERPKGSFSTLEIQRTEQGDSAMYLCASSPWTGLPPLHFGNGTRLTVT.

The chain uses TRBV18 and TRBJ2-7, with D unclear. Germline V CDR1 and CDR2: KGHSH, LQKENI. V lost 4 bases, J lost 0 bases, and 13 bases lay in between. The CDR3 consists of 15 residues. CDR3 protein: CASSQTTASSYEQYF. CDR3 nucleotide sequence: TGTGCCAGCTCACAAACTACTGCCTCCTCCTACGAGCAGTACTTC.

The sample holds a few counts of this clone. V is TRBV5-1 and J is TRBJ1-6; D ambiguous. Germline values: CDR1 SGHRS, CDR2 YFSETQ. The CDR3 is 13 residues long. V lost 0 bases to trimming and J lost 13 bases, with 11 bases between them. The CDR3 DNA follows: TGCGCCAGCAGCTTGGACAGCTATGGGCCCCTCCACTTT. Protein sequence: CASSLDSYGPLHF.